The rows below give T cell receptor beta chains drawn from one sample of a study of neoadjuvant anti-PD-1 for oral cavity cancer. Assay: immunoSEQ multiplex PCR; the TCRdb copy retains only in-frame clones and omits some. The table includes approximately 15,000 clones, more than 70% detected once. The sequenced sample was PBMCs, obtained before nivolumab (anti-PD-1) treatment. The origin of the receptors is a person aged 35-80 years with oral cavity squamous cell carcinoma. The CDR3 runs from the conserved cysteine through the conserved F or W. Each record gives: clone size, V gene, D gene, J gene, CDR3 protein, CDR3 DNA. The D gene is left open where the match is weak. Size tells how often a clone was seen (once, few, many) or the class of an expanded clone, and some rows leave it out.

>once|TRBV21-1|.|TRBJ2-2
CASSAGRTGELFF
TGTGCCAGCAGTGCGGGGCGGACCGGGGAGCTGTTTTTT
>.|TRBV4-1|.|TRBJ1-4
CASSQPYKGGSNEKLFF
TGCGCCAGCAGCCAACCTTATAAAGGGGGTTCTAATGAAAAACTGTTTTTT
>.|TRBV11-2|TRBD1|TRBJ2-7
CASRAPGGYSYEQYF
TGTGCCAGCAGAGCCCCAGGGGGTTACTCCTACGAGCAGTACTTC
>once|TRBV7-3|.|TRBJ2-1
CASSAHLQSEQFF
TGTGCCAGCAGCGCCCACTTACAGAGTGAGCAGTTCTTC
>few|TRBV2|.|TRBJ2-7
CASSGDGYEQYF
TGTGCCAGCAGCGGGGACGGATACGAGCAGTACTTC
>.|TRBV13|TRBD1|TRBJ2-3
CASSLTQGADTQYF
TGTGCCAGCAGCTTGACCCAGGGGGCAGATACGCAGTATTTT
>.|TRBV5-8|.|TRBJ2-7
CASSSLGGSDEQYF
TGTGCCAGCAGCTCCCTTGGTGGGAGTGACGAGCAGTACTTC
>.|TRBV6-9|.|TRBJ1-5
CASLRTQPQHF
TGTGCCAGCCTAAGGACCCAGCCCCAGCATTTT
>.|TRBV25-1|.|TRBJ2-3
CASTDFSQDTQYF
TGTGCCAGCACCGACTTTTCCCAAGATACGCAGTATTTT
>.|TRBV2|.|TRBJ1-5
CASSRGPGLGNQPQHF
TGTGCCAGCTCGAGGGGCCCAGGGCTAGGTAATCAGCCCCAGCATTTT
>.|TRBV6-1|.|TRBJ2-6
CASRPIGGGVLTF
TGTGCCAGCAGACCGATCGGGGGCGGCGTCCTGACTTTC
>.|TRBV7-7|.|TRBJ2-1
CASSLGGRGSYNEQFF
TGTGCTAGCAGCTTAGGAGGAAGGGGATCCTACAATGAGCAGTTCTTC
>.|TRBV29-1|TRBD1|TRBJ2-1
CSVDSGTGHYEQFF
TGCAGCGTTGATTCGGGGACAGGGCATTACGAGCAGTTCTTC
>.|TRBV9|.|TRBJ1-3
CASSANSPGNTIYF
TGTGCCAGCAGCGCTAACTCCCCGGGGAACACCATATATTTT
>few|TRBV10-3|TRBD1|TRBJ2-7
CATGQATYEQYF
TGTGCCACCGGACAGGCCACCTACGAGCAGTACTTC
>.|TRBV2|.|TRBJ1-5
CASSAEGQPNQPQHF
TGTGCCAGCTCAGCCGAGGGACAACCTAATCAGCCCCAGCATTTT
>.|TRBV7-6|TRBD1|TRBJ2-7
CASSLIQGSHEQYF
TGTGCCAGCAGCTTAATACAGGGGAGTCACGAGCAGTACTTC